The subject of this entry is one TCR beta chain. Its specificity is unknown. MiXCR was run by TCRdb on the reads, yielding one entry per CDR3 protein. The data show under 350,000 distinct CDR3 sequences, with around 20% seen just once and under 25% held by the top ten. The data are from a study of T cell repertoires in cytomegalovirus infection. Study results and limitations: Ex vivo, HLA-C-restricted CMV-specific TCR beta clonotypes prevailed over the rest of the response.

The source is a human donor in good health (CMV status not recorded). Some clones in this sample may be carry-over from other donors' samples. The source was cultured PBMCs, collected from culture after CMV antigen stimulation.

CDR3 protein: CASSLVASMRSIQYF. CDR3 bases: TGTGCCAGCAGCTTAGTAGCCAGTATGAGAAGCATTCAGTACTTC. The gene calls are TRBV11-2 and TRBJ2-4, with D unclear. Germline V gives CDR1 SGHAT, CDR2 FQNNGV. Trimming cost V 1 base and J 9 bases, with 16 bases left between them. CDR3 size: 15 residues.